This entry lists 17 T cell receptor beta chains sequenced from one sample in a study of shared clonotypes between healthy human individuals (dated by TCRdb to 2020 to 2022). Library preparation used the immunoSEQ multiplex PCR assay. Held by TCRdb, this immuneACCESS table contains in-frame sequences only and omits some clones. Under half of the omission traces to an unresolved V gene where checked; the cause of the rest is unknown. The sample profile shows roughly 1,500,000 clones; under 99% of them were found once. The ten largest clonotypes hold 0.4% to 0.55% of the sample. Material: naive CD4+ T cells sorted from blood. The cell subset or site label corresponds to: CD45RA+ positively selected. Receptors originate from a man aged 30-40 years in good health.

This clone was seen only once. The chain links TRBV5-1 to TRBJ1-4; no clear D. The CDR3 runs 14 residues. The germline V and J ends were trimmed by 3 bases and 4 bases, with 10 bases remaining between them. CDR1 and CDR2 from the germline V gene are SGHRS and YFSETQ. CDR3 sequence (DNA): TGCGCCAGCAGCTCGGGCCCGGGTAATGAAAAACTGTTTTTT. This gives the protein CASSSGPGNEKLFF.

The DNA for the CDR3 is TGTGCCAGCAGCGTCACCGGGACAGGGGGCCATGAGCAGTACTTC. Amino acid sequence: CASSVTGTGGHEQYF. The rearrangement uses TRBV9 and TRBJ2-7; 12 bases align to TRBD1. The CDR3 is 15 residues long. V shed 2 bases, J shed 7 bases, and the junction held 7 bases outside the gene matches. Germline lookup yields CDR1 SGDLS and CDR2 YYNGEE.

As regards this clone: Distinct nucleotide sequences in the sample also encode this CDR3. V usage is TRBV28 and J usage is TRBJ1-1; possibly TRBD1 for D (5 bases). Trimming left V 6 bases short and J 4 bases short, with 12 bases between. The CDR3 loop spans 13 amino acids. Germline V gives CDR1 MDHEN, CDR2 SYDVKM. The CDR3 region is CASSPPGTTEAFF. DNA for the CDR3: TGTGCCAGCAGCCCTCCGGGGACCACTGAAGCTTTCTTT. The full variable domain, in which reference TRBV28 and TRBJ1-1 provide the parts outside the CDR3, is DVKVTQSSRYLVKRTGEKVFLECVQDMDHENMFWYRQDPGLGLRLIYFSYDVKMKEKGDIPEGYSVSREKKERFSLILESASTNQTSMYLCASSPPGTTEAFFGQGTRLTVV.

CDR3 residues: CASSYPSTYEQYF. CDR3 DNA sequence: TGTGCCAGCAGTTACCCGTCAACCTACGAGCAGTACTTC. The chain employs TRBV6-5 and TRBJ2-7; D is unresolved. CDR1 MNHEY and CDR2 SVGAGI come from the germline V gene. V was trimmed by 2 bases and J by 2 bases, leaving 7 bases between them. CDR3 length: 13 residues.

On this clone: Other DNA sequences in this sample translate to the same CDR3. The V and J genes are TRBV7-9 and TRBJ2-1; D is unclear. The V gene lost 3 bases and the J gene lost 4 bases, with 4 bases spanning the gap. Germline V gene data show CDR1 as SEHNR and CDR2 as FQNEAQ (reference sequence). The CDR3 contains 12 residues. The CDR3 sequence is CASSFSYNEQFF. The CDR3 DNA follows: TGTGCCAGCAGCTTCAGTTACAATGAGCAGTTCTTC.

V usage is TRBV9 and J usage is TRBJ2-3; 13 bases are a match to TRBD2. Unmatched junction bases numbered 16, after V lost 4 bases and J lost 2 bases. CDR3 length: 20 amino acids. Germline V CDR1 and CDR2: SGDLS, YYNGEE. For the CDR3, the DNA is TGTGCCAGCAGCCTTCGGACTAGCGGGAGCGTATCTGGCATCACAGATACGCAGTATTTT. It encodes CASSLRTSGSVSGITDTQYF.

The genes are TRBV5-1 and TRBJ2-7; D ambiguous. The CDR3 length is 14 residues. The V gene's germline CDR1 is SGHRS and CDR2 YFSETQ. The germline V and J ends were trimmed by 4 bases and 4 bases, with 15 bases remaining between them. The CDR3 bases are TGCGCCAGCAGCCCGGACCCTCTTATGTACGAGCAGTACTTC. This gives the protein CASSPDPLMYEQYF.

Points on this clone: Other DNA sequences from this sample encode an identical CDR3 as well. The rearrangement joins TRBV18 to TRBJ1-5; D uncertain. Germline V gene data show CDR1 as KGHSH and CDR2 as LQKENI. V lost 1 base and J lost 4, with 5 bases in between. The CDR3 is 13 residues long. The DNA for the CDR3 is TGTGCCAGCTCACCACAGGGAAATCAGCCCCAGCATTTT. Amino acid sequence: CASSPQGNQPQHF.

The V and J genes are TRBV6-1 and TRBJ2-7; D is possibly TRBD2 (5 bases). Germline CDR1 and CDR2: MNHNS and SASEGT. V was trimmed by 6 bases and J by 4 bases, leaving 16 bases between them. The CDR3 sequence is 14 residues long. CDR3: CASSRGSKGYEQYF. CDR3 sequence (DNA): TGTGCCAGCAGCAGAGGGTCAAAAGGTTACGAGCAGTACTTC.

As concerns this clone: The same CDR3 is also encoded by other DNA sequences in this sample. J is TRBJ2-2 and V is TRBV11-2; no definite D call. The length of the CDR3 is 11 residues. Trimming shortened V by 2 bases and J by 8 bases, and 3 bases separated the two germline ends. Germline V gives CDR1 SGHAT, CDR2 FQNNGV. The CDR3 nucleotides are TGTGCCAGCAGCTTAAATGGGGAGCTGTTTTTT. Its translation is CASSLNGELFF.

The gene calls are TRBV27 and TRBJ2-5; D is uncertain. Per the germline V gene, CDR1 is MNHEY and CDR2 is SMNVEV (reference sequence). V dropped 4 bases and J dropped 5 bases, with 11 bases sitting between them. The CDR3 loop spans 13 amino acids. This chain's CDR3 is CASSWMDGETQYF. CDR3 coding DNA: TGTGCCAGCAGTTGGATGGATGGGGAGACCCAGTACTTC.

V gene TRBV5-4 combines with J gene TRBJ1-2, with 11 bases aligning to TRBD1. The CDR3 is 13 amino acids. Trimming took 4 bases from V and 10 from J; bases not matched to a gene: 6. CDR1 and CDR2 from the germline V gene are SGHNT and YYREEE (reference sequence). CDR3 DNA: TGTGCCAGCAGCAATGCGGGACAGGGGGTCTACACCTTC. Translated: CASSNAGQGVYTF.

The gene calls are TRBV5-1 and TRBJ2-2; 10 bases map to TRBD1. The trim removed 4 bases at V and 5 bases at J, leaving 8 bases unmatched. The CDR3 loop spans 16 amino acids. The germline gives CDR1 SGHRS, CDR2 YFSETQ. Here the CDR3 DNA reads TGCGCCAGCAGCCTTGGACAGGGGGTGGTTACCGGGGAGCTGTTTTTT. This translates into CASSLGQGVVTGELFF.

The J gene is TRBJ2-2, the V gene TRBV23-1; tentative D call: TRBD2 (5 bases). TRBV23-1 counts as an open reading frame of uncertain function. V lost 7 bases and J 6 bases, leaving 18 bases between the germline ends. CDR3 length equals 15 residues. The CDR3 loop is CASTQTQEGAGELFF. DNA for the CDR3: TGCGCCAGCACCCAGACGCAAGAGGGTGCCGGGGAGCTGTTTTTT.

The gene calls are TRBV5-1 and TRBJ2-7, with 8 bases identical to TRBD1. The junction had 11 bases not matched to a gene; V was cut back by 3 bases and J by 6 bases. Germline V gene data show CDR1 as SGHRS and CDR2 as YFSETQ. The CDR3 is made up of 15 amino acids. The CDR3 region is CASSSGQGNRGEQYF. The DNA for the CDR3 is TGCGCCAGCAGCTCAGGACAGGGAAATAGGGGCGAGCAGTACTTC.

V usage is TRBV9 and J usage is TRBJ2-2, with D uncertain. Germline-derived CDR1 and CDR2 are SGDLS and YYNGEE. V shed 4 bases and J shed 6 bases, with 4 bases lying between them. This CDR3 region has 11 residues. Written as DNA, the CDR3 is TGTGCCAGCAGCCTAGCCGGGGAGCTGTTTTTT. It codes for CASSLAGELFF.

The CDR3 loop reads CASSQSTSGRSYEQYF. CDR3 sequence (DNA): TGTGCCAGCAGCCAATCAACTAGCGGGAGATCGTACGAGCAGTACTTC. The gene calls are TRBV6-6 and TRBJ2-7; 11 nucleotides line up with TRBD2. CDR3 size: 16 residues. The junction had 11 bases not matched to a gene; V was cut back by 6 bases and J by 4 bases. CDR1 and CDR2 (germline): MNHNY, SVGAGI (reference sequence).